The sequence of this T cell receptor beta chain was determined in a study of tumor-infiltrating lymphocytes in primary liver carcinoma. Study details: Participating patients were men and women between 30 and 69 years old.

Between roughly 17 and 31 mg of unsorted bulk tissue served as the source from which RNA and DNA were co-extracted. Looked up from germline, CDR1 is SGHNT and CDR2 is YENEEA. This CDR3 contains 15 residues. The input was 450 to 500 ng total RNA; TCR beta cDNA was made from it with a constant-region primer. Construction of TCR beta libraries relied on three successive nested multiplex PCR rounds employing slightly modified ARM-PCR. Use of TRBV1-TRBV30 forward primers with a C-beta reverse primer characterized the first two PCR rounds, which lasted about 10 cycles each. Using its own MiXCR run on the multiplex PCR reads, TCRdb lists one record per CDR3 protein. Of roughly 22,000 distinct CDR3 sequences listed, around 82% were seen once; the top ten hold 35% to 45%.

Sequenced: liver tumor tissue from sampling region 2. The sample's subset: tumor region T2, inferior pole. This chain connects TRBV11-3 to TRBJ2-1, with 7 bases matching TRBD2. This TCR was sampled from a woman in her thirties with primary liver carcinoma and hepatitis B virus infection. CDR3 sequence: CTSSRLVGGGYGQFF. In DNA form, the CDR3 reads TGTACTAGCAGCCGACTAGTGGGGGGGGGGTATGGGCAGTTCTTC.